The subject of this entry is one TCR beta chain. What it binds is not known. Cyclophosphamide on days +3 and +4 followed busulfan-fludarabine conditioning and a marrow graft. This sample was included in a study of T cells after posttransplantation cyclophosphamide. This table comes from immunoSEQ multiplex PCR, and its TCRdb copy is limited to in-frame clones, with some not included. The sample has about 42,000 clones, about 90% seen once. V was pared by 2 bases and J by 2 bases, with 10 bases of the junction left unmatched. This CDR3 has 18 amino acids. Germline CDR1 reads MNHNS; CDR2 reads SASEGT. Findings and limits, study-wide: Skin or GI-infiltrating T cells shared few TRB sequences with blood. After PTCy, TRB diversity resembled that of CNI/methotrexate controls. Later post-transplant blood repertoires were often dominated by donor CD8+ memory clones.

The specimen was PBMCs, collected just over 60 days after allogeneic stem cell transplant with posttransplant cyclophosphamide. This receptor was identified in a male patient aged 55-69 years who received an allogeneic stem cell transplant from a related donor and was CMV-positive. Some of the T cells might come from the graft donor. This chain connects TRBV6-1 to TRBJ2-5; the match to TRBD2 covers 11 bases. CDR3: CASSEWASGGPIQETQYF. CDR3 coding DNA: TGTGCCAGCAGTGAATGGGCTAGCGGGGGGCCCATTCAAGAGACCCAGTACTTC.